This entry lists 10 T cell receptor beta chains sequenced from one sample in a study of T cells in Graves' hyperthyroidism and ophthalmopathy. TCR beta CDR3 regions were amplified from RNA transcripts. In the first-round RT-PCR of the TCR CDR3, the HTBI primer set was used. TCRdb recomputed calls from the multiplex PCR reads with MiXCR, one row per CDR3 protein. Of some 580,000 distinct CDR3 sequences detected, more than 15% appear once; the ten largest clones hold roughly 3.5%. Material: blood. The source of these receptors is a woman in her thirties or forties with Graves' ophthalmopathy.

This clonotype was seen many times. This chain links TRBV11-3 with TRBJ1-1; D unclear. V shed 1 base and J shed 6 bases, with 9 bases lying between them. The CDR3 totals 13 residues. Germline V gives CDR1 SGHNT, CDR2 YENEEA. The CDR3 DNA follows: TGTGCCAGCAGCTTAGTAGTCGGCGCTGAAGCTTTCTTT. Translated, it gives CASSLVVGAEAFF.

This clonotype was picked up many times. The chain employs TRBV7-2 and TRBJ2-1; the match to TRBD2 covers 15 bases. The CDR3 is 16 amino acids. Trimming took 5 bases from V and 8 from J; bases not matched to a gene: 7. Germline assignment: CDR1 SGHTA and CDR2 FQGNSA. The CDR3, as DNA: TGTGCCAGCAGCCGGACTAGCGGGGGGGGCCGAGATGAGCAGTTCTTC. As protein: CASSRTSGGGRDEQFF.

This clonotype showed up many times. The chain has TRBV11-2 and TRBJ2-2; D possibly corresponds to TRBD1 (6 bases). Trimming removed 7 bases from V and 3 bases from J, with 18 bases in between. The CDR3 is 16 residues long. Germline V gene lookup returns CDR1 SGHAT and CDR2 FQNNGV. Here the CDR3 reads CASNTGMGIDTGELFF. The CDR3 DNA sequence: TGTGCCAGCAACACAGGGATGGGAATCGACACCGGGGAGCTGTTTTTT.

The chain links TRBV28 to TRBJ2-7; 9 positions agree with TRBD2. The CDR3 length is 18 residues. V was pared by 5 bases and J by 2 bases, with 16 bases of the junction left unmatched. CDR1 is MDHEN and CDR2 is SYDVKM in the germline V gene. The CDR3 bases are TGTGCCAGCAGTCCACCCCCCCGGGTAGCGGGAGTCCCCTACGAGCAGTACTTC. Protein product: CASSPPPRVAGVPYEQYF.

J is TRBJ1-5 and V is TRBV19; D is perhaps TRBD1 (6 bases). Trimming cost V 10 bases and J 4 bases, with 11 bases left between them. Germline V gene data show CDR1 as LNHDA and CDR2 as SQIVND (reference sequence). The CDR3 is 12 amino acids. This CDR3 reads CATGTQNQPQHF. Written as DNA, the CDR3 is TGTGCCACCGGGACACAAAATCAGCCCCAGCATTTT.

As for this clonotype: A clone one base away is much larger, so this may be a read error. Here the CDR3 DNA reads TGTGCCAGCAGAGTGACAGGAGGTGCTGAAGCTTTCTTT. Translated, it gives CASRVTGGAEAFF. V and J are TRBV12-3 or TRBV12-4 and TRBJ1-1, with TRBD1 as a possible D gene (6 bases). The V and J ends lost 6 bases and 6 bases respectively, with 14 bases between them. This CDR3 region has 13 residues.

This sequence joins TRBV19 and TRBJ2-1; 13 bases agree with TRBD2. Trimming cost V 8 bases and J 6 bases; bases outside gene matches: 4. The germline gives CDR1 LNHDA, CDR2 SQIVND (reference sequence). CDR3 size: 14 residues. DNA of the CDR3: TGTGCCAGTGAGGGACTAGCGGGGCCCAATGAGCAGTTCTTC. It specifies CASEGLAGPNEQFF.

This clonotype was picked up many times. This rearrangement joins TRBV5-1 to TRBJ2-1, with no clear D. Between the trimmed V and J ends, which lost 0 bases and 4 bases, there was a span of 5 bases. CDR1 is SGHRS, CDR2 YFSETQ, per germline. This CDR3 contains 13 residues. Here the CDR3 DNA reads TGCGCCAGCAGCTTGGGTCTTTACAATGAGCAGTTCTTC. Translation: CASSLGLYNEQFF. Looking up the rest from reference TRBV5-1 and TRBJ2-1 gives the full variable domain: KAGVTQTPRYLIKTRGQQVTLSCSPISGHRSVSWYQQTPGQGLQFLFEYFSETQRNKGNFPGRFSGRQFSNSRSEMNVSTLELGDSALYLCASSLGLYNEQFFGPGTRLTVL.

This clonotype has a count of ten or more. This rearrangement joins TRBV12-3 or TRBV12-4 to TRBJ1-5; D is perhaps TRBD1 (6 bases). The CDR3 consists of 13 residues. The V and J ends lost 3 bases and 6 bases respectively, with 9 bases between them. CDR3 sequence reads: CASSFGGPQPQHF. CDR3 DNA: TGTGCCAGCAGTTTCGGGGGGCCTCAGCCCCAGCATTTT.

Many counts were recorded for this clonotype. The genes are TRBV12-3 or TRBV12-4 and TRBJ1-6; 8 nucleotides line up with TRBD1. V gave up 3 bases and J gave up 7 bases; unmatched junction bases: 2. The CDR3 sequence is 14 residues long. The CDR3 DNA follows: TGTGCCAGCAGTTTGAGGACAGGGAATTCACCCCTCCACTTT. Protein sequence: CASSLRTGNSPLHF.